This T cell receptor (beta chain) is drawn from a study of regulatory T cells in long-lasting Graves disease. The germline V gene encodes CDR1 LNHDA and CDR2 SQIVND (reference sequence). Trimming took 4 bases from V and 3 from J, leaving 16 bases between them. CDR3 length: 15 amino acids. Relying on iRepertoire HTBI primers and Arm-PCR of CDR3 regions, the team built TCR beta libraries. TCRdb called the multiplex PCR reads again in MiXCR, with one record for every CDR3 protein. The table includes a few hundred thousand distinct CDR3 sequences, around an eighth detected once. Time point denoted: newly diagnosed GD, antithyroid drugs for less than 3 months. The TCR library was made from RNA extracted from PBMCs. This clonotype was observed at least ten times. These data are also associated with another study on T cells in Graves' hyperthyroidism and ophthalmopathy. That publication notes: Pregnant or lactating patients were excluded, as were those with uncontrolled infection or other autoimmune disease. Based on clinical symptoms, serum thyroxine and TRAb, thyroid ultrasound and orbital computed tomography, diagnoses were reached. Most clonotypes expanded in the thyroid (above 0.001) were also present in blood.

The rearrangement links TRBV19 to TRBJ2-7, with D maybe TRBD2 (6 bases). The sample was peripheral blood mononuclear cells (PBMCs), taken at new diagnosis, from a patient treated with antithyroid drugs. The origin of this receptor is a young man with Graves disease. The CDR3 DNA is TGTGCCAGTAGTAAATCGGGGGACGGATTCTACGAGCAGTACTTC. It encodes CASSKSGDGFYEQYF. Supplemented by reference TRBV19 and TRBJ2-7, the full variable domain reads DGGITQSPKYLFRKEGQNVTLSCEQNLNHDAMYWYRQDPGQGLRLIYYSQIVNDFQKGDIAEGYSVSREKKESFPLTVTSAQKNPTAFYLCASSKSGDGFYEQYFGPGTRLTVT.